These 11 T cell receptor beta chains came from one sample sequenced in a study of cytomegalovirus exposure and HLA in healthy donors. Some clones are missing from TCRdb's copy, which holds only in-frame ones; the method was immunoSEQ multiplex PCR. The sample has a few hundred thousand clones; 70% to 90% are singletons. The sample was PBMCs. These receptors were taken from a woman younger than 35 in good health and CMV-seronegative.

In DNA form, the CDR3 reads TGTGCCAGCAGCTTTTGGGCGGTAGGGGGCAATGAGCAGTTCTTC. This encodes CASSFWAVGGNEQFF. The V gene is TRBV7-9, the J gene TRBJ2-1; the D gene is possibly TRBD1 (6 bases). Deletions cut 3 bases from V and 6 bases from J, with 15 bases between. This CDR3 contains 15 residues. Per the germline V gene, CDR1 is SEHNR and CDR2 is FQNEAQ (reference sequence).

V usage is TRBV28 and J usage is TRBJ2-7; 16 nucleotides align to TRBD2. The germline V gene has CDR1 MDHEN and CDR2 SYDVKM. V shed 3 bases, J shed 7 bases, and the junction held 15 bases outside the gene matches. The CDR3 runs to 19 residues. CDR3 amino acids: CASSFRPWGLAGGPPEQYF. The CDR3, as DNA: TGTGCCAGCAGTTTTCGGCCCTGGGGACTAGCGGGAGGGCCTCCTGAGCAGTACTTC.

The CDR3 sequence: CASSVEGPGGELFF. In nucleotides, the CDR3 is TGTGCCAGCAGCGTAGAAGGCCCGGGCGGGGAGCTGTTTTTT. The chain has TRBV9 and TRBJ2-2; D is uncertain. Looked up from germline, CDR1 is SGDLS and CDR2 is YYNGEE. The ends were cut back, 0 bases at V and 7 bases at J, with 10 bases in the middle. The CDR3 is 14 amino acids.

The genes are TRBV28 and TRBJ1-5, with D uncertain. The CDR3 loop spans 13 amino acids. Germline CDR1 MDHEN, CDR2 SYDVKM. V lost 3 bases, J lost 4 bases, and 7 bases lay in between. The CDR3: CASSFFPNQPQHF. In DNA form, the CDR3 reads TGTGCCAGCAGTTTCTTTCCTAATCAGCCCCAGCATTTT.

CDR3 nucleotide sequence: TGTGCCAGCAGCCCTAGACAGGGCGGCGGCTACACCTTC. Its translation is CASSPRQGGGYTF. The chain recombines TRBV11-2 with TRBJ1-2, with 7 bases matching TRBD1. J lost 8 bases, V lost 5 bases, and 8 bases had no gene match. Per the germline V gene, CDR1 is SGHAT and CDR2 is FQNNGV. The length of the CDR3 is 13 residues.

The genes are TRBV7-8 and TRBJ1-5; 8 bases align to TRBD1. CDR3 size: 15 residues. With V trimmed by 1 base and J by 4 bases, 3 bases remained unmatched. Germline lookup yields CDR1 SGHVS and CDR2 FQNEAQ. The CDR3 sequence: CASSLGWDRNQPQHF. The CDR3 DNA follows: TGTGCCAGCAGCTTAGGGTGGGACAGGAATCAGCCCCAGCATTTT.

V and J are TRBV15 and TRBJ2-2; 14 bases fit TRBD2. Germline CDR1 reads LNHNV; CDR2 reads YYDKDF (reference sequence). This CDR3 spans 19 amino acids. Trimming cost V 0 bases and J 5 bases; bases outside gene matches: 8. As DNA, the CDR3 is TGTGCCACCAGCAGAGATCTCTTGGGGACTAGCGGGAGTACCGGGGAGCTGTTTTTT. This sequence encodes CATSRDLLGTSGSTGELFF.

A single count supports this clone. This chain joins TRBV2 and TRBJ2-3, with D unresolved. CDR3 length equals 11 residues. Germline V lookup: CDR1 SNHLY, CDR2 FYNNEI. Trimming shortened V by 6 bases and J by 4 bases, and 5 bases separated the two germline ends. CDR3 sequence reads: CASRAPDTQYF. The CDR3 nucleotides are TGTGCCAGCAGGGCACCAGATACGCAGTATTTT.

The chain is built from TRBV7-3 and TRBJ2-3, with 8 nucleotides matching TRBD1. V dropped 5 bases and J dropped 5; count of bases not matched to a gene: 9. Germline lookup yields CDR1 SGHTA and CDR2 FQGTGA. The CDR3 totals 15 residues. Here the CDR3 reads CASSRTGNIVDTQYF. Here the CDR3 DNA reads TGTGCCAGCAGCCGGACAGGGAACATAGTAGATACGCAGTATTTT. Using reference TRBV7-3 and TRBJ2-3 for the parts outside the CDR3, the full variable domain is GAGVSQTPSNKVTEKGKYVELRCDPISGHTALYWYRQSLGQGPEFLIYFQGTGAADDSGLPNDRFFAVRPEGSVSTLKIQRTERGDSAVYLCASSRTGNIVDTQYFGPGTRLTVL.

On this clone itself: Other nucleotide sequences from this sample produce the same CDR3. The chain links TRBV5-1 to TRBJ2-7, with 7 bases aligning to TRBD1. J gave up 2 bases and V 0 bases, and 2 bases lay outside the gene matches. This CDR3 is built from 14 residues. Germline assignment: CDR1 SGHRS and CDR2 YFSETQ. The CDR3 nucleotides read TGCGCCAGCAGCTTGGGACAGGGTCCCTACGAGCAGTACTTC. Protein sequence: CASSLGQGPYEQYF.

The CDR3 sequence: CSAQTSGSYEQYF. CDR3 bases: TGCAGCGCTCAGACTAGCGGGAGCTACGAGCAGTACTTC. The rearrangement uses TRBV29-1 and TRBJ2-7; TRBD2 matches 12 bases. This CDR3 has 13 amino acids. The germline V gene has CDR1 SQVTM and CDR2 ANQGSEA. V gave up 7 bases and J gave up 3 bases; unmatched junction bases: 4.